A selection of T cell receptor beta chains follows, all from one sample in a study of technical replicates of blood from a few donors. Sequencing used immunoSEQ multiplex PCR; TCRdb keeps in-frame clones, though not all of them. The table has around 85,000 clones, roughly 94% seen once; the top ten hold 0.25% to 0.3%. The sequencing sample was made of T cells isolated from PBMCs. These receptors originate from a human donor in good health. Both conserved end residues are part of each CDR3. D genes are given only for firm matches. A row's size may be missing; if present it is once, few, many or a size class.

clone_size	d_call	v_call	cdr3_length	j_call	cdr3_nt	cdr3_aa
.	TRBD2	TRBV4-2	15	TRBJ2-1	TGTGCCAGCAGCCAAGAAGTAGCGGGAGTCAATGAGCAGTTCTTC	CASSQEVAGVNEQFF
.	.	TRBV6-1	18	TRBJ1-6	TGTGCCAGCAGTGATGGTCGGGTCGCCGGCTCCTATAATTCACCCCTCCACTTT	CASSDGRVAGSYNSPLHF
.	.	TRBV7-6	15	TRBJ2-7	TGTGCCAGCAGCTTAGGGGCGGGGAGCTCCTACGAGCAGTACTTC	CASSLGAGSSYEQYF
.	.	TRBV6-1	14	TRBJ2-5	TGTGCCATGCCCACCCGGGGGAACCAAGAGACCCAGTACTTC	CAMPTRGNQETQYF
.	TRBD2	TRBV7-6	16	TRBJ2-7	TGTGCCAGCAGCTTAGCGGAGGGAGGGGCCGGCTACGAGCAGTACTTC	CASSLAEGGAGYEQYF
.	TRBD1	TRBV9	15	TRBJ2-7	TGTGCCAGCAGCATAGCCGGGACAGGGGGCTACGAGCAGTACTTC	CASSIAGTGGYEQYF
once	.	TRBV13	14	TRBJ2-2	TGTGCCAGCAGCTTAGGGGGGGCGGCGGGGGAGCTGTTTTTT	CASSLGGAAGELFF
.	TRBD1	TRBV4-1	19	TRBJ1-5	TGCGCCAGCAGCGCCCCGAGGGACAGGGCCTCTGGTAGCAATCAGCCCCAGCATTTT	CASSAPRDRASGSNQPQHF
.	TRBD1	TRBV5-4	16	TRBJ1-4	TGTGCCAGCACCCGGACAGGGGGCTTCGCTAATGAAAAACTGTTTTTT	CASTRTGGFANEKLFF
.	.	TRBV27	14	TRBJ2-3	TGTGCCAGCACTCCAGGGAAGGGAACAGATACGCAGTATTTT	CASTPGKGTDTQYF
.	TRBD1	TRBV4-1	16	TRBJ1-5	TGCGCCAGCAGCCACGGCAGGGGGCTCAGCAATCAGCCCCAGCATTTT	CASSHGRGLSNQPQHF
.	TRBD1	TRBV6-1	19	TRBJ1-4	TGTGCCAGCAGTGAGATCGACAGGGGCCCCTATGCAACTAATGAAAAACTGTTTTTT	CASSEIDRGPYATNEKLFF
once	TRBD1	TRBV4-1	15	TRBJ1-5	TGCGCCAGCAGCCGCGTACAGGGGGATCGGCAGCCCCAGCATTTT	CASSRVQGDRQPQHF
once	.	TRBV7-8	16	TRBJ1-1	TGTGCCAGCAGCTTACCCCCCACAGTGATGAACACTGAAGCTTTCTTT	CASSLPPTVMNTEAFF